The sequence of this T cell receptor (beta chain) was determined in a study of response to subunit inactivated influenza vaccine. General observations from the study: A suggestion made by the authors is that each seasonal influenza vaccination recruits few new T cells.

About this clonotype: Its antigen is as yet unknown.

From the RT-PCR reads, TCRdb called clonotypes with MiXCR, one entry per CDR3 protein. In the table there are 200,000 to 300,000 distinct CDR3 sequences, 10% to 15% of which are singletons. Sequenced here: non-naive T cells sorted from PBMCs, sampled about 14 days before vaccination. The TCR originated in a man over 45 who received an inactivated influenza vaccine.

Written as DNA, the CDR3 is TGTGCCACCGGGGTAACAGGGAGGGCTGAAGCTTTCTTT. Residues: CATGVTGRAEAFF. This rearrangement joins TRBV15 to TRBJ1-1; D perhaps matches TRBD1 (6 bases). Trimming left V 8 bases short and J 6 bases short, with 16 bases between. This CDR3 is 13 amino acids long. Looked up from germline, CDR1 is LNHNV and CDR2 is YYDKDF (reference sequence).